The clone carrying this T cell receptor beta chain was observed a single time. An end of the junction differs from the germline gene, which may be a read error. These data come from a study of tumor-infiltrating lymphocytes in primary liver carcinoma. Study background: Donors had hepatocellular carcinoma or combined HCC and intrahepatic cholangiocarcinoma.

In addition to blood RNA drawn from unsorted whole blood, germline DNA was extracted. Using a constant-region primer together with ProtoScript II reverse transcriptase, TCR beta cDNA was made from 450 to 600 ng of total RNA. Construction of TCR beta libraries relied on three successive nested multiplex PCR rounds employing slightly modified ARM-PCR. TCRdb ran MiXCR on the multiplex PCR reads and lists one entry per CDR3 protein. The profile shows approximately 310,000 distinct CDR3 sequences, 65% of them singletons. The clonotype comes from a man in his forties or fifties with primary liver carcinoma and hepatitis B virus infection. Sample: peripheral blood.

Written as DNA, the CDR3 is TGCGCCAGCAGCTTAGATCTGGTGGTAGTCCGCAATGGGCAGTTCTTC. Its protein is CASSLDLVVVRNGQFF. The chain recombines TRBV11-2 with TRBJ2-1; no clear D. This CDR3 has 16 residues. Germline V gene sequence: CDR1 SGHAT, CDR2 FQNNGV.